This T cell receptor (beta chain) originates from a study of blood T cell repertoires in COVID-19. Looking at the study overall: Sources were T cells, B-cell-depleted T cells, or PBMCs; the material itself was cDNA or gDNA.

Adults between roughly 18 and 95 years of age took part from 20 to 25 US areas. Cohort allocation depended upon clinical history that participants reported. Germline V CDR1 and CDR2: SEHNR, FQNEAQ (reference sequence). The CDR3 consists of 12 residues. Trimming removed 4 bases from V and 8 bases from J, with 11 bases in between. TCRdb's table, derived via immunoSEQ multiplex PCR, lists solely in-frame clones and lacks some. Of some 310,000 clones in the sample, roughly nine tenths are singletons; the top ten hold about 9.4%. Sequencing was carried out using PBMCs or T cells enriched from blood (not recorded which). The rearrangement uses TRBV7-9 and TRBJ1-2, with unresolved D. This receptor was taken from a woman aged 25 to 39 who had recovered from COVID-19. CDR3 nucleotides: TGTGCCAGCAGCTATCAGTTGTCCGGCTACACCTTC. Translating gives CASSYQLSGYTF.